This TCR beta chain was sequenced for a study of blood T cells in healthy people across ages. Study results and caveats: The CMV status of each donor remained undetermined, and this could have confounded shifts in expanded clonotypes.

As concerns this clonotype: The antigen remains unidentified.

Germline V gives CDR1 LGHNA, CDR2 YSLEER. V lost 0 bases to trimming and J lost 8 bases; unmatched junction nucleotides: 11. The CDR3 runs 17 residues. A second roughly 6 to 12 cycle PCR used barcoded and J-beta primers. The template-switch adaptor, which had 12 random nucleotides, put a tag on each cDNA molecule. One entry per CDR3 protein, called by TCRdb with MiXCR from the 5' RACE reads. Of about 780,000 distinct CDR3 sequences listed, 62% are singletons. The draw of peripheral blood yielded around 10 milliliters from each donor. The receptor was derived from a man younger than 45 in good health. V gene TRBV4-3 combines with J gene TRBJ1-4; 8 bases line up with TRBD1. The material sequenced was blood. The CDR3 nucleotides are TGCGCCAGCAGCCAAGATTCGATCAGGGGGCGCGGGGAAAAACTGTTTTTT. Translating gives CASSQDSIRGRGEKLFF.